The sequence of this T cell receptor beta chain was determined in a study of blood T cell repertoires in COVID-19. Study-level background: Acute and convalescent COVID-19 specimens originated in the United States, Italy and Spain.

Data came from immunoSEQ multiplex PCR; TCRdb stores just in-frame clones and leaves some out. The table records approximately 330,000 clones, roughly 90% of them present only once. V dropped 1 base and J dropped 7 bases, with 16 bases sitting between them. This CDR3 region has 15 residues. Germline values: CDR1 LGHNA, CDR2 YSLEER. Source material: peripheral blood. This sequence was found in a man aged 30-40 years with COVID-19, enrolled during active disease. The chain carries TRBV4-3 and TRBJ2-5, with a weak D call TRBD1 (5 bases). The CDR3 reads CASSQGQGNLGTQYF. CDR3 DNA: TGCGCCAGCAGCCAAGGGCAGGGTAACCTCGGGACCCAGTACTTC.